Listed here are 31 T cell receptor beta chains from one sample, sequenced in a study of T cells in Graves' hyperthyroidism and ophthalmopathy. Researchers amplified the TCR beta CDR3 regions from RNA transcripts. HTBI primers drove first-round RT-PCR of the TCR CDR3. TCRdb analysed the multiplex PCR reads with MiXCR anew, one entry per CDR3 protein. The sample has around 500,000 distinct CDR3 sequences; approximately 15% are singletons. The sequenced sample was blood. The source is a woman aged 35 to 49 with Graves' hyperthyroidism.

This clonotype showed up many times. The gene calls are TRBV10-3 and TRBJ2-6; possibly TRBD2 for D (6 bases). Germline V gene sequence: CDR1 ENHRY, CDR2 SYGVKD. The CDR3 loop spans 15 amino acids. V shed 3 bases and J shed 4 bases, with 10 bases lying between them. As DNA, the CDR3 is TGTGCCATCAGTGAAGGGAGGCAGGGGGCCAACGTCCTGACTTTC. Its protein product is CAISEGRQGANVLTF.

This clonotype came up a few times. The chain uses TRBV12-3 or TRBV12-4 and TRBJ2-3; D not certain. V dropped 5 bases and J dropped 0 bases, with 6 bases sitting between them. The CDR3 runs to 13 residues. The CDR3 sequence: CASSIISTDTQYF. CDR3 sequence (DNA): TGTGCCAGCAGTATAATTAGCACAGATACGCAGTATTTT.

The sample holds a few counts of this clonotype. CDR3 region: CASTLRWPDREGNTEAFF. The CDR3 region has the DNA TGTGCCAGCACCCTACGGTGGCCGGACAGGGAGGGGAACACTGAAGCTTTCTTT. The chain joins TRBV6-1 to TRBJ1-1; 8 nucleotides line up with TRBD1. The CDR3 extends over 18 amino acids. V lost 7 bases and J lost 1; bases outside the gene matches: 17. The germline CDR1 and CDR2 sequences are MNHNS and SASEGT.

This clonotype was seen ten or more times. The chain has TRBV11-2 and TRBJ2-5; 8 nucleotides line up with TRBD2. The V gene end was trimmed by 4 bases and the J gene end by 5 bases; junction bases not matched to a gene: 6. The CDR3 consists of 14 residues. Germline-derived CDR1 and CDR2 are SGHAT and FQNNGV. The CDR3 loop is CASSYGTRWETQYF. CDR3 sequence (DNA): TGTGCCAGCAGCTACGGGACTAGATGGGAGACCCAGTACTTC.

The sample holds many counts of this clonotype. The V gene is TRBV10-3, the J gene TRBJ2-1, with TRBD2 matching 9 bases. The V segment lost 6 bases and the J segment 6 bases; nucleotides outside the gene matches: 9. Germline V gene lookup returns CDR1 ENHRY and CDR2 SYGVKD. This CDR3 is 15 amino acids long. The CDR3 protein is CAIRDETTSGNEQFF. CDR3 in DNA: TGTGCCATCAGGGATGAGACGACTAGCGGCAATGAGCAGTTCTTC.

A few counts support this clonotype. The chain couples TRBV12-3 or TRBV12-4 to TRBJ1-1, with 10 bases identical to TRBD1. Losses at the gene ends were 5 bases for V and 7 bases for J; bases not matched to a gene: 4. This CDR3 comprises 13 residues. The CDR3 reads CASSGTGEVEAFF. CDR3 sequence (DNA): TGTGCCAGCAGTGGGACAGGGGAGGTTGAAGCTTTCTTT.

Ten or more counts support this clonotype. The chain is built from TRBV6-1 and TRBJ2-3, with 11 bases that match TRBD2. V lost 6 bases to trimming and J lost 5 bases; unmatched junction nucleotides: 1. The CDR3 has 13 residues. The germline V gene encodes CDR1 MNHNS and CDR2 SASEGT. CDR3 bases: TGTGCCAGCAGACTAGCGGGAGAAGATACGCAGTATTTT. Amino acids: CASRLAGEDTQYF.

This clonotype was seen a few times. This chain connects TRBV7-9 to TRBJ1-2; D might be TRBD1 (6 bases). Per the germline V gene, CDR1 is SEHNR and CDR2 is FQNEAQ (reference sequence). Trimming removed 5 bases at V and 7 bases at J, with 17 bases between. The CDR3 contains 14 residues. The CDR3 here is CASSRGSTGSGYTF. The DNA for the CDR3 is TGTGCCAGCAGCCGAGGCAGTACAGGGAGTGGCTACACCTTC.

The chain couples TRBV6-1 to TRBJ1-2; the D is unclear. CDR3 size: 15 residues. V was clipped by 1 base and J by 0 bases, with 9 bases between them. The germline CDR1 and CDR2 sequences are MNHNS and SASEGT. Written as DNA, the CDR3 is TGTGCCAGCAGTGAAGGGCTCATATCTAACTATGGCTACACCTTC. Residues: CASSEGLISNYGYTF.

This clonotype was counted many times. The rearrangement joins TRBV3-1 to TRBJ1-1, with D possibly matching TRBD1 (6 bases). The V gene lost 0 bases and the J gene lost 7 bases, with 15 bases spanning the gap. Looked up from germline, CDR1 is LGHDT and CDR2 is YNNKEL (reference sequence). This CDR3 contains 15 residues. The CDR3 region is CASSQEPGTLDEAFF. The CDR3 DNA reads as TGTGCCAGCAGCCAAGAACCCGGGACACTCGATGAAGCTTTCTTT.

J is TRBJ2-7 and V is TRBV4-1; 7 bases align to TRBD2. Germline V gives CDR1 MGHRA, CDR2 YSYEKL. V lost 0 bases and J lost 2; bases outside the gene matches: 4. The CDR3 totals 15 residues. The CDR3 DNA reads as TGCGCCAGCAGCCAAGATCCGGGAGGCACCTACGAGCAGTACTTC. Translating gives CASSQDPGGTYEQYF.

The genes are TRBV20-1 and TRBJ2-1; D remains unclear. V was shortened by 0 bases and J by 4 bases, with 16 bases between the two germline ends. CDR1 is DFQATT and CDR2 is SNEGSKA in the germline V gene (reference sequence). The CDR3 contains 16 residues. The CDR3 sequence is CSARDSISPPYNEQFF. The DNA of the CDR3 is TGCAGTGCTAGAGATTCTATTAGCCCACCTTACAATGAGCAGTTCTTC.

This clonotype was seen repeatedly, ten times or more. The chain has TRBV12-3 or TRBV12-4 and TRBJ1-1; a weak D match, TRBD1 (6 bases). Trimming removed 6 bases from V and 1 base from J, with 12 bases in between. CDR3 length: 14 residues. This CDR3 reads CASRYRASNTEAFF. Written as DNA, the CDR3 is TGTGCCAGCAGGTACAGGGCCTCGAACACTGAAGCTTTCTTT.

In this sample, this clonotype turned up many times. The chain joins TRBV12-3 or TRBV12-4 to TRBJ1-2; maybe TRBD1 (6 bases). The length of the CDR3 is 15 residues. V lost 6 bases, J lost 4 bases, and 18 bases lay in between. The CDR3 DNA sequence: TGTGCCAGCAGCCCCTCCCAAGGGGGAGTCTATGGCTACACCTTC. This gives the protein CASSPSQGGVYGYTF.

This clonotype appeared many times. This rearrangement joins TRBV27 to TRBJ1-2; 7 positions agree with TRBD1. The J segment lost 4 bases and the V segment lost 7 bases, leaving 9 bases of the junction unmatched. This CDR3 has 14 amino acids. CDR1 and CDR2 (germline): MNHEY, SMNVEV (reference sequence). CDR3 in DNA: TGTGCCAGCACCCCAGGGGGGGTAGCCTATGGCTACACCTTC. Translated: CASTPGGVAYGYTF.

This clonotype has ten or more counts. The CDR3 DNA sequence: TGCAGTGCTAGGGCGGGACCTAGCACAGATACGCAGTATTTT. It codes for CSARAGPSTDTQYF. V gene TRBV20-1 combines with J gene TRBJ2-3, with D tentatively TRBD2 (6 bases). The germline gives CDR1 DFQATT, CDR2 SNEGSKA (reference sequence). Trimming took off 3 bases at V and 0 bases at J, with 10 bases between the two ends. The CDR3 extends over 14 amino acids.

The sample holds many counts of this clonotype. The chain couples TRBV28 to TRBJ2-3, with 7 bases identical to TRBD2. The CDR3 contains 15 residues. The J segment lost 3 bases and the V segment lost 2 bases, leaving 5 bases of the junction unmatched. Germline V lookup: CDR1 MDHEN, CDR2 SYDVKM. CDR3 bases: TGTGCCAGCAGTTTACTAGCGGAGGGAACAGATACGCAGTATTTT. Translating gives CASSLLAEGTDTQYF. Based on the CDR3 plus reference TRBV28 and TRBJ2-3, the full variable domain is DVKVTQSSRYLVKRTGEKVFLECVQDMDHENMFWYRQDPGLGLRLIYFSYDVKMKEKGDIPEGYSVSREKKERFSLILESASTNQTSMYLCASSLLAEGTDTQYFGPGTRLTVL.

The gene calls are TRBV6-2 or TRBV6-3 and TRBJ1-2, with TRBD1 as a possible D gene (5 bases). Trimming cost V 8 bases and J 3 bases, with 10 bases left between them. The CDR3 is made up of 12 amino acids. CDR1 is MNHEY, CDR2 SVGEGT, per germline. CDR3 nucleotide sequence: TGTGCCAGCGGGAGGGGCGACTATGGCTACACCTTC. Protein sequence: CASGRGDYGYTF.

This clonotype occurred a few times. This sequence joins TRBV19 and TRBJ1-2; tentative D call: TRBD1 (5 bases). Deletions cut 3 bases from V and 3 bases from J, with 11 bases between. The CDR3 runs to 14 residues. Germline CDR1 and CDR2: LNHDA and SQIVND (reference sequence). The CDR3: CASSIDRGDYGYTF. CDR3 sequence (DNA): TGTGCCAGTAGTATCGATAGGGGTGACTATGGCTACACCTTC.

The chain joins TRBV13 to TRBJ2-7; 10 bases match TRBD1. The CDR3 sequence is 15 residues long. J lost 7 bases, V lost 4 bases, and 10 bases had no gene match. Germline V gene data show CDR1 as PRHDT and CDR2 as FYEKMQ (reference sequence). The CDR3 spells CASSSNRDRGDEQYF. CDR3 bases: TGTGCCAGCAGCTCCAACCGGGACAGGGGAGATGAGCAGTACTTC.

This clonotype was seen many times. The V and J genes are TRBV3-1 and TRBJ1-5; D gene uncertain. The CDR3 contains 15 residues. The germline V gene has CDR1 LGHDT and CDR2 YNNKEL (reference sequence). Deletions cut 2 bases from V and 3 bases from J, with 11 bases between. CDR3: CASSQMAQPNQPQHF. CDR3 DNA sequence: TGTGCCAGCAGCCAAATGGCCCAGCCCAATCAGCCCCAGCATTTT. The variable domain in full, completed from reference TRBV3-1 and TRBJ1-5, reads DTAVSQTPKYLVTQMGNDKSIKCEQNLGHDTMYWYKQDSKKFLKIMFSYNNKELIINETVPNRFSPKSPDKAHLNLHINSLELGDSAVYFCASSQMAQPNQPQHFGDGTRLSIL.

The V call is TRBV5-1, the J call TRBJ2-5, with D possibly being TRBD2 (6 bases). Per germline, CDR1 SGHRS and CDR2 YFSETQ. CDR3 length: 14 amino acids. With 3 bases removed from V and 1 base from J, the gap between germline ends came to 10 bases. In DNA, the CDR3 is TGCGCCAGCAGCTCGGGACTTGGCCAAGAGACCCAGTACTTC. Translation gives CASSSGLGQETQYF.

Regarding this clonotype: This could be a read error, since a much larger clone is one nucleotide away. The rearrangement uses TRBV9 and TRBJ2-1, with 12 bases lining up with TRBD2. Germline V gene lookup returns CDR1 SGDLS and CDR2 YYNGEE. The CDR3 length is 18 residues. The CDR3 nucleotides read TGTGTCAGCAGCGTAGCCGAACTAGCGGGAGGTGGAATTGGTGAGCAGTTCTTC. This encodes CVSSVAELAGGGIGEQFF.

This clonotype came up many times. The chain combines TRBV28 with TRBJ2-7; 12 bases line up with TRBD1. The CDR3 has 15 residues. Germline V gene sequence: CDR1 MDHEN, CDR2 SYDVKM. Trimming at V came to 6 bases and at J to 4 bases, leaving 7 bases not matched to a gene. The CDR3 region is CASRPGTGGPYEQYF. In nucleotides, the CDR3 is TGTGCCAGCAGACCCGGGACAGGGGGCCCATACGAGCAGTACTTC.

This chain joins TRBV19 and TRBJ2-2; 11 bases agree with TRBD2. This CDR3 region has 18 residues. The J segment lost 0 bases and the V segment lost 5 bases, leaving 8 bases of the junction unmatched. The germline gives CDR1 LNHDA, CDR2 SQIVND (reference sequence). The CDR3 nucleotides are TGTGCCAGTAGTCGTCCGATTAGCGGGAGGGCGAACACCGGGGAGCTGTTTTTT. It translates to CASSRPISGRANTGELFF. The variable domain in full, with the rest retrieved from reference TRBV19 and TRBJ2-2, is DGGITQSPKYLFRKEGQNVTLSCEQNLNHDAMYWYRQDPGQGLRLIYYSQIVNDFQKGDIAEGYSVSREKKESFPLTVTSAQKNPTAFYLCASSRPISGRANTGELFFGEGSRLTVL.

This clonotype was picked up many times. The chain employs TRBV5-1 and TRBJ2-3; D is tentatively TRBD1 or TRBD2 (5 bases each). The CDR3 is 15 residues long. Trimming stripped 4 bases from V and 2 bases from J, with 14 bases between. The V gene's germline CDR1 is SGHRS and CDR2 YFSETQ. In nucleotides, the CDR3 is TGCGCCAGCAGCCGGCAAGGGACGTACACAGATACGCAGTATTTT. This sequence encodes CASSRQGTYTDTQYF.

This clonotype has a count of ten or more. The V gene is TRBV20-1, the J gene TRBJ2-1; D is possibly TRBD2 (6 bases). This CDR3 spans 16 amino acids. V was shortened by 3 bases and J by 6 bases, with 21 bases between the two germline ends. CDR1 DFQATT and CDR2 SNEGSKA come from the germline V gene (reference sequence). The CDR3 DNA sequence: TGCAGTGCTAGTCACCCCGGCGGGGAGGTCCTCAATGAGCAGTTCTTC. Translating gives CSASHPGGEVLNEQFF.

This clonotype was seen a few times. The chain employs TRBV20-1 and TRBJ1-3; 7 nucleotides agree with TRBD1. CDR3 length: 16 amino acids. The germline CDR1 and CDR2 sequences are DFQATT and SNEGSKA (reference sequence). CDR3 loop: CSGWRPQGELGNTIYF. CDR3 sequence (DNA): TGCAGCGGGTGGAGGCCGCAGGGGGAGTTAGGAAACACCATATATTTT.

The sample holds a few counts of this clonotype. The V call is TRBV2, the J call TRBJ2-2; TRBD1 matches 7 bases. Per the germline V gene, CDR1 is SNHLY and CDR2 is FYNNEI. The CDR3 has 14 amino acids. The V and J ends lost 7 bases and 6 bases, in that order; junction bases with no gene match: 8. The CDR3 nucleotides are TGTGCCAGCACTTGGACAGGACAAGCCGGGGAGCTGTTTTTT. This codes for CASTWTGQAGELFF.

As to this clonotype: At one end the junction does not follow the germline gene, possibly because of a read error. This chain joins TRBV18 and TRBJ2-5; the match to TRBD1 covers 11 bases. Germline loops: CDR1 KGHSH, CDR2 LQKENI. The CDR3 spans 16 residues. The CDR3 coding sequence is TGTGCCAGCTCACCCCAGCAGGACAGGGGGCAAGAGACCCAGCACTTC. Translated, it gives CASSPQQDRGQETQHF.

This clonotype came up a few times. The CDR3 sequence is CASRPRGGGGEQYF. In nucleotides, the CDR3 is TGTGCCAGCAGACCACGGGGTGGCGGAGGGGAGCAGTACTTC. This rearrangement joins TRBV27 to TRBJ2-7; weak D call: TRBD2 (6 bases). The length of the CDR3 is 14 residues. The V and J ends lost 6 bases and 7 bases respectively, with 19 bases between them. In germline, CDR1 is MNHEY, CDR2 SMNVEV (reference sequence).